This T cell receptor beta chain was captured by sequencing in a study of response to subunit inactivated influenza vaccine. TCRdb reprocessed the RT-PCR reads via MiXCR and lists one record per CDR3 protein. The sample lists about 540,000 distinct CDR3 sequences; less than 25% were seen once. This CDR3 has 13 residues. Germline V CDR1 and CDR2: DFQATT, SNEGSKA (reference sequence). The V gene lost 7 bases and the J gene lost 3 bases, with 15 bases spanning the gap. This clonotype was found a few times. These sequences were also reported in another study, on T cells expressing NK-cell markers. Per that study: TCR beta cDNA was made by 5'RACE template switching with UMIs. Sorted CD3+CD56+NKG2C+, CD3+CD56+NKG2C- and CD3+CD56-NKG2C+ T-cell subsets were beta-chain profiled. Sequencing covered eight donors, seven HCMV-seropositive and one seronegative. The leading position in the CD3+CD56-NKG2C+ fraction of several donors also went to these clonotypes.

The chain couples TRBV20-1 to TRBJ2-5, with D possibly matching TRBD2 (5 bases). The material sequenced was CD4+ T cells sorted from PBMCs, taken about 13 days after vaccination. The receptor was derived from a man aged 50-59 years who received an inactivated influenza vaccine. The CDR3 region has the DNA TGCAGTGTCCAGTACCGGGAAAAAGAGACCCAGTACTTC. This encodes CSVQYREKETQYF.